Listed here are 22 T cell receptor beta chains from one sample, sequenced in a study of HIV-infected children after antiretroviral therapy interruption. The treatment was: PENTA 11 planned treatment interruption arm or continuous ART arm. RNA-based 3' RACE libraries used unique molecular identifiers. TCRdb recomputed calls from the 3' RACE reads with MiXCR, one row per CDR3 protein. The sample gives about 15,000 distinct CDR3 sequences, around 3.2% of which show up once; around 5% is in the top ten. Source: CD45RA+ CD4+ T cells from PBMCs, taken from a donor given antiretroviral therapy, either interrupted or continuous. Stated subset: naive CD4+ CD45RA+ CD45RO- T cells. The origin of the receptors is a child aged 2 to 17 with HIV.

By share, this clonotype counts as medium-sized (0.01 to 0.1%). This chain links TRBV5-1 with TRBJ2-5; D is possibly TRBD1 (6 bases). The CDR3 covers 15 residues. V lost 3 bases to trimming and J lost 4 bases, with 16 bases between them. CDR1 is SGHRS, CDR2 YFSETQ, per germline. CDR3 nucleotide sequence: TGCGCCAGCAGCTCGGGGACACTCATATCAGAGACCCAGTACTTC. This codes for CASSSGTLISETQYF. Together with reference TRBV5-1 and TRBJ2-5, the CDR3 gives the full variable domain: KAGVTQTPRYLIKTRGQQVTLSCSPISGHRSVSWYQQTPGQGLQFLFEYFSETQRNKGNFPGRFSGRQFSNSRSEMNVSTLELGDSALYLCASSSGTLISETQYFGPGTRLLVL.

V and J are TRBV19 and TRBJ2-1, with 11 bases aligning to TRBD1. This CDR3 comprises 14 residues. The ends lost 9 bases at V and 10 bases at J; junction bases unmatched: 11. Germline V CDR1 and CDR2: LNHDA, SQIVND (reference sequence). In nucleotides, the CDR3 is TGTGCCAGCCGAACCGGGACAGGGGGTCGGGAGCAGTTCTTC. Amino acids: CASRTGTGGREQFF.

This clonotype was picked up many times. The CDR3 region is CSAPGLSYEQYF. Here the CDR3 DNA reads TGCAGTGCTCCTGGACTCAGCTACGAGCAGTACTTC. The chain has TRBV20-1 and TRBJ2-7; possible D gene TRBD2, 5 bases. This CDR3 comprises 12 residues. The germline V and J ends were trimmed by 5 bases and 3 bases, with 11 bases remaining between them. Germline CDR1 reads DFQATT; CDR2 reads SNEGSKA (reference sequence).

This clonotype was observed at least ten times. The chain uses TRBV11-2 and TRBJ2-7; 8 positions agree with TRBD2. The germline V gene has CDR1 SGHAT and CDR2 FQNNGV. The J segment lost 0 bases and the V segment lost 1 base, leaving 5 bases of the junction unmatched. The CDR3 is 16 residues long. The CDR3 region has the DNA TGTGCCAGCAGCTTAGTAGCGACTAGCGTCTCCTACGAGCAGTACTTC. Its translation: CASSLVATSVSYEQYF. The full variable domain, its missing parts supplied by reference TRBV11-2 and TRBJ2-7, is EAGVAQSPRYKIIEKRQSVAFWCNPISGHATLYWYQQILGQGPKLLIQFQNNGVVDDSQLPKDRFSAERLKGVDSTLKIQPAKLEDSAVYLCASSLVATSVSYEQYFGPGTRLTVT.

This clonotype was observed many times. The chain uses TRBV3-1 and TRBJ2-4; D is possibly TRBD1 or TRBD2 (5 bases each). Germline lookup yields CDR1 LGHDT and CDR2 YNNKEL (reference sequence). The V end was cut by 1 base, the J end by 5 bases, with 15 bases between. The CDR3 loop spans 16 amino acids. The CDR3: CASSQGLGVVENIQYF. The DNA of the CDR3 is TGTGCCAGCAGCCAAGGACTGGGGGTGGTTGAAAACATTCAGTACTTC.

This clonotype has at least ten counts. V and J are TRBV2 and TRBJ2-4; either TRBD1 or TRBD2 may fit D (5 bases each). Germline V gives CDR1 SNHLY, CDR2 FYNNEI. V was shortened by 4 bases and J by 2 bases, with 18 bases between the two germline ends. This CDR3 comprises 17 residues. CDR3 nucleotides: TGTGCCAGCAGTGTAGACCCTCGGGGCGCGTCCAAAAACATTCAGTACTTC. This encodes CASSVDPRGASKNIQYF.

There are many counts of this clonotype. CDR3 residues: CASSLDTEAFF. Here the CDR3 DNA reads TGCGCCAGCAGCTTGGACACTGAAGCTTTCTTT. The chain is built from TRBV5-1 and TRBJ1-1; D remains ambiguous. This CDR3 is built from 11 residues. CDR1 and CDR2 from the germline V gene are SGHRS and YFSETQ. V lost 0 bases to trimming and J lost 3 bases, with 0 bases between them.

Ten or more counts support this clonotype. The chain carries TRBV15 and TRBJ2-1; TRBD2 might be the D (6 bases). Trimming shortened V by 5 bases and J by 0 bases, and 14 bases separated the two germline ends. Germline CDR1 is LNHNV and CDR2 is YYDKDF (reference sequence). This CDR3 has 16 amino acids. This CDR3 reads CATSPQRANSYNEQFF. The CDR3 nucleotides read TGTGCCACCAGCCCCCAGCGGGCCAACTCCTACAATGAGCAGTTCTTC.

The sample holds many counts of this clonotype. The gene calls are TRBV6-9 and TRBJ1-5; D uncertain. Deletions cut 3 bases from V and 7 bases from J, with 13 bases between. This CDR3 comprises 14 residues. CDR1 is MNHGY and CDR2 is SVAAGI in the germline V gene. The CDR3 nucleotides read TGTGCCAGCAGTTACAGGCAGGCTTCACAGCCCCAGCATTTT. This encodes CASSYRQASQPQHF.

This clonotype was counted at least ten times. The chain recombines TRBV7-2 with TRBJ2-4; TRBD1 is a possible D gene (5 bases). V gave up 1 base and J gave up 0 bases, with 13 bases separating them. This CDR3 has 17 residues. Germline CDR1 is SGHTA and CDR2 is FQGNSA. Here the CDR3 reads CASSLGHLGEAKNIQYF. CDR3 bases: TGTGCCAGCAGCTTAGGTCATCTAGGGGAAGCCAAAAACATTCAGTACTTC.

This clonotype was observed many times. The V call is TRBV6-5, the J call TRBJ2-3; D is undetermined. Between the trimmed V and J ends, which lost 0 bases and 6 bases, there was a span of 13 bases. The germline V gene has CDR1 MNHEY and CDR2 SVGAGI. The CDR3 is made up of 15 amino acids. The CDR3 nucleotides are TGTGCCAGCAGTTACTCGATGAAGCCGTCCGATACGCAGTATTTT. Its protein product is CASSYSMKPSDTQYF.

This clonotype was recorded at least ten times. The V and J genes are TRBV18 and TRBJ2-1; D call uncertain. This CDR3 comprises 13 residues. V lost 0 bases and J 6 bases, leaving 6 bases between the germline ends. The germline gives CDR1 KGHSH, CDR2 LQKENI. The CDR3 reads CASSPPSVNEQFF. The CDR3 nucleotides are TGTGCCAGCTCACCACCCTCAGTCAATGAGCAGTTCTTC.

By share, this clonotype ranks as medium-sized. The chain has TRBV29-1 and TRBJ1-1; D remains unclear. Germline V lookup: CDR1 SQVTM, CDR2 ANQGSEA. V was clipped by 4 bases and J by 0 bases, with 12 bases between them. The CDR3 is 14 amino acids. The CDR3 here is CSVGVLNMNTEAFF. The CDR3 region has the DNA TGCAGCGTTGGCGTTCTCAACATGAACACTGAAGCTTTCTTT. The whole variable domain, remainder taken from reference TRBV29-1 and TRBJ1-1, is SAVISQKPSRDICQRGTSLTIQCQVDSQVTMMFWYRQQPGQSLTLIATANQGSEATYESGFVIDKFPISRPNLTFSTLTVSNMSPEDSSIYLCSVGVLNMNTEAFFGQGTRLTVV.

By frequency in the sample, this clonotype is medium-sized. The germline gene is not matched at one end of the junction; a read error may be the cause. The chain recombines TRBV12-3 or TRBV12-4 with TRBJ2-1, with D tentatively TRBD2 (5 bases). The CDR3 consists of 15 residues. In DNA form, the CDR3 reads TGTGCAAGCAGCTTAGACTGGGAGAACTATGCTGAGCAGTTCTTC. This translates into CASSLDWENYAEQFF.

This clonotype is medium-sized within its sample. The chain links TRBV20-1 to TRBJ1-5, with a possible D match to TRBD1 (5 bases). This CDR3 contains 12 residues. Germline V gene data show CDR1 as DFQATT and CDR2 as SNEGSKA (reference sequence). In nucleotides, the CDR3 is TGCAGCGCTCGGGACAGCAATCAGCCCCAGCATTTT. Protein sequence: CSARDSNQPQHF.

This clonotype was picked up a small number of times. The genes are TRBV2 and TRBJ2-6; the D gene could be TRBD1 or TRBD2 (5 bases each). Per the germline V gene, CDR1 is SNHLY and CDR2 is FYNNEI. Trimming took 7 bases from V and 4 from J, leaving 20 bases between them. This CDR3 has 17 residues. In nucleotides, the CDR3 is TGTGCCAGCAATCGAGAGGGGACGGGAACCGGGGCCAACGTCCTGACTTTC. Amino acid sequence: CASNREGTGTGANVLTF.

This clonotype was detected many times. The chain combines TRBV2 with TRBJ2-3; the D gene is possibly TRBD2 (6 bases). V lost 2 bases and J lost 2, with 17 bases in between. CDR3 length: 17 residues. CDR1 SNHLY and CDR2 FYNNEI come from the germline V gene. As DNA, the CDR3 is TGTGCCAGCAGTGAATATCTTGGGAGCGGGTTCACAGATACGCAGTATTTT. This translates into CASSEYLGSGFTDTQYF.

The sample holds many counts of this clonotype. The V gene is TRBV10-1, the J gene TRBJ2-2; possibly TRBD2 for D (5 bases). V lost 3 bases to trimming and J lost 7 bases, with 12 bases between them. This CDR3 has 14 amino acids. The germline V gene encodes CDR1 WNHNN and CDR2 SYGVQD (reference sequence). The CDR3 DNA is TGCGCCAGCAGTGACCCCCGAGGGCGCGGGGAGCTGTTTTTT. It translates to CASSDPRGRGELFF.

This clonotype was picked up many times. This chain joins TRBV19 and TRBJ2-2; no reliable D call. CDR3 length equals 14 residues. Germline V gene data show CDR1 as LNHDA and CDR2 as SQIVND (reference sequence). The ends were cut back, 7 bases at V and 3 bases at J, with 12 bases in the middle. The DNA of the CDR3 is TGTGCCAGTAACCGGGCCCGCGACACCGGGGAGCTGTTTTTT. The encoded protein is CASNRARDTGELFF.

This clonotype was seen at least ten times. This chain connects TRBV12-3 or TRBV12-4 to TRBJ1-5; D is ambiguous. CDR3 length equals 12 residues. V was pared by 3 bases and J by 7 bases, with 7 bases between. The CDR3 loop reads CASSLTSQPQHF. The CDR3 nucleotides read TGTGCCAGCAGTTTGACATCCCAGCCCCAGCATTTT.

The V call is TRBV7-3, the J call TRBJ2-3; TRBD1 aligns across 8 bases. The trim removed 5 bases at V and 5 bases at J, leaving 9 bases unmatched. The CDR3 runs to 15 residues. Germline V gene sequence: CDR1 SGHTA, CDR2 FQGTGA. The DNA for the CDR3 is TGTGCCAGCAGCCTCCCCCGGACAGGGATAGATACGCAGTATTTT. As protein: CASSLPRTGIDTQYF.

V gene TRBV2 combines with J gene TRBJ2-5; D unclear. Germline loops: CDR1 SNHLY, CDR2 FYNNEI. Deletions cut 10 bases from V and 2 bases from J, with 11 bases between. The CDR3 extends over 12 amino acids. The CDR3 sequence is CATTIIQETQYF. The CDR3 coding sequence is TGTGCCACCACGATTATTCAAGAGACCCAGTACTTC. The full variable domain, completed using reference TRBV2 and TRBJ2-5, is EPEVTQTPSHQVTQMGQEVILRCVPISNHLYFYWYRQILGQKVEFLVSFYNNEISEKSEIFDDQFSVERPDGSNFTLKIRSTKLEDSAMYFCATTIIQETQYFGPGTRLLVL.